This TCR beta chain emerged from a study of post-analysis software for immune sequencing data (dated by TCRdb to 2013 to 2016). Context from the whole study: Disease courses on record covered relapsing-remitting, secondary progressive and progressive-relapsing multiple sclerosis, though some patients had no subtype annotation. The patient repertoires were compared against about a dozen previously published healthy control repertoires obtained from donors aged roughly 6 to 28 years. A subset of samples was prepared in parallel using single-end sample barcoding, then pooled and co-amplified after Illumina adapter ligation. Here is what the overall study found, with its caveats: Multiple sclerosis patients had significantly lower normalized Chao1 diversity than controls, a result that suggests substantial peripheral T-cell clonal expansion. When samples were clustered directly using the F measure, samples prepared in the same batch co-clustered strongly, which prompted a batch-effect correction. Roughly 5 TRBV segments, including TRBV5-6, TRBV5-1 and TRBV20-1, were significantly more frequent in patients than controls. The multiple sclerosis patient group was slightly younger than the control group.

Note on this clonotype: Which antigen it targets is not known. Qualities for individual bases were not recorded, and no much larger clone is one base off.

To demonstrate the VDJtools post-analysis software, the study profiled TCR beta repertoires from the peripheral blood of about a dozen young patients with multiple sclerosis. Multiple sclerosis patients were children and adolescents aged about 6 to 15 years. V trim: 3 bases; J trim: 6 bases; unmatched bases: 6. CDR1 and CDR2 (DFQATT, SNEGSKA) derive from the germline V gene (reference sequence). From its cysteine to its phenylalanine, the CDR3 spans 14 amino acids. The retained sequence is limited to the CDR3, 42 bases, with the frame set at the first base. The library was generated by PCR. The sequencing machine was an Illumina HiSeq 2500. Unique molecular identifiers were incorporated into TCR beta cDNA libraries to reduce PCR and sequencing biases. Approximately 500,000 cDNA molecules were obtained per 1 to 10 million input T cells, so each molecule approximated one T cell. Patient libraries were prepared and sequenced with the same protocol used for the earlier healthy control dataset. Within a given batch, samples were prepared together, multiplexed and sequenced on the same HiSeq lane. For the original study's pipeline: MIGEC handled the raw barcoded reads, throwing out single-read molecular identifier groups before consensus assembly and CDR3 extraction. Clonotype tables were post-analysed with VDJtools, normalizing diversity by down-sampling all datasets to the smallest sample size. In repertoire overlap clustering, CDR3 amino acid sequences, but not nucleotide sequences, were matched to correct batch-related cross-sample contamination. TCRdb ran its own pipeline on the public reads, namely fastp trimming at Q25 and MiXCR clone calling, and kept in-frame beta chains. Each entry merges the rows of one CDR3 protein and shows their most common DNA and genes. In this record, the V and J calls reflect TCRdb's handling and not the investigators' own analysis. This sample holds approximately 660,000 distinct CDR3 sequences; approximately 60% were observed only once. About 11% of the sample is in the top ten clones.

The sequence joins TRBV20-1 to TRBJ1-1; 11 nucleotides in the junction match TRBD1. The material sequenced was blood. This TCR was sampled from a girl aged 2-9 years with multiple sclerosis. This receptor has the CDR3 CSASLGTGGAEAFF. The DNA reads TGCAGTGCTAGCCTCGGGACAGGGGGGGCTGAAGCTTTCTTT.